A single sample is the source of the 23 T cell receptor beta chains below, sequenced in a study of cytomegalovirus exposure and HLA in healthy donors. Amplification used 60 Vbeta primers and 13 Jbeta primers. TCRdb's copy holds only in-frame clones and misses some; the assay was immunoSEQ multiplex PCR. The table lists about 120,000 clones, 78% of them singletons, with around 3.3% in the top ten. The sequenced sample consisted of PBMCs. The receptors were gathered from a woman aged 25 to 39 in good health and CMV-seropositive.

CDR3 amino acids: CASSEVGGYGYTF. CDR3 in DNA: TGTGCCAGCAGTGAGGTGGGGGGCTATGGCTACACCTTC. J is TRBJ1-2 and V is TRBV2, with D perhaps TRBD1 (5 bases). This CDR3 has 13 residues. The V end lost 3 bases, the J end lost 4 bases, and 9 bases lay between the germline ends. The germline CDR1 and CDR2 sequences are SNHLY and FYNNEI.

The chain uses TRBV7-3 and TRBJ1-1, with D perhaps matching TRBD1 (5 bases). Trimming shortened V by 5 bases and J by 11 bases, and 15 bases separated the two germline ends. This CDR3 contains 12 residues. Germline V gene sequence: CDR1 SGHTA, CDR2 FQGTGA. CDR3: CASSPPGGLAFF. The CDR3 DNA is TGTGCCAGCAGCCCGCCGGGGGGTTTGGCTTTCTTT.

A single count supports this clone. The genes are TRBV27 and TRBJ2-2; 9 positions agree with TRBD1. The CDR3 loop spans 17 amino acids. Germline assignment: CDR1 MNHEY and CDR2 SMNVEV (reference sequence). V lost 6 bases to trimming and J lost 0 bases; unmatched junction nucleotides: 8. The CDR3 nucleotides are TGTGCCAGCAGGGGACAGGGACCGATCGCGAACACCGGGGAGCTGTTTTTT. Its protein product is CASRGQGPIANTGELFF.

V usage is TRBV13 and J usage is TRBJ2-1; D unresolved. V lost 0 bases to trimming and J lost 3 bases, with 18 bases between them. In germline, CDR1 is PRHDT, CDR2 FYEKMQ (reference sequence). The CDR3 runs to 18 residues. CDR3 protein: CASSLGGRGSTRYNEQFF. The CDR3 DNA follows: TGTGCCAGCAGCTTAGGGGGTCGAGGTAGCACCCGCTACAATGAGCAGTTCTTC.

The V gene is TRBV30, the J gene TRBJ2-3, with D perhaps TRBD2 (7 bases). Germline V lookup: CDR1 GTSNPN, CDR2 SVGIG (reference sequence). The V and J ends lost 3 bases and 4 bases respectively, with 14 bases between them. CDR3 size: 14 residues. CDR3 DNA sequence: TGTGCCTGGAGCCCAAACGGGGGGCCAGATACGCAGTATTTT. Its translation: CAWSPNGGPDTQYF.

The J gene is TRBJ2-5, the V gene TRBV15; weak D call: TRBD2 (6 bases). Trimming shortened V by 1 base and J by 1 base, and 10 bases separated the two germline ends. This CDR3 has 15 residues. The germline CDR1 and CDR2 sequences are LNHNV and YYDKDF (reference sequence). The CDR3 nucleotides read TGTGCCACCAGCAGAGCCTTAGCGGCCCAAGAGACCCAGTACTTC. This translates into CATSRALAAQETQYF.

The rearrangement uses TRBV27 and TRBJ2-1; 12 nucleotides match TRBD1. Germline loops: CDR1 MNHEY, CDR2 SMNVEV (reference sequence). The V gene end was trimmed by 4 bases and the J gene end by 12 bases; junction bases not matched to a gene: 7. This CDR3 comprises 14 residues. The CDR3 spells CASSSGQGALGQFF. Written as DNA, the CDR3 is TGTGCCAGCAGTTCGGGACAGGGGGCGTTAGGGCAGTTCTTC.

Only a few counts were recorded for this clone. The J gene is TRBJ2-1, the V gene TRBV7-9; 7 bases are shared with TRBD1. The J segment lost 2 bases and the V segment lost 5 bases, leaving 9 bases of the junction unmatched. This CDR3 spans 16 amino acids. Germline V gene lookup returns CDR1 SEHNR and CDR2 FQNEAQ (reference sequence). The CDR3 loop is CASSTTTGPPYNEQFF. The CDR3 nucleotides read TGTGCCAGCAGCACTACGACAGGGCCCCCCTACAATGAGCAGTTCTTC. Supplemented by reference TRBV7-9 and TRBJ2-1, the full variable domain reads DTGVSQNPRHKITKRGQNVTFRCDPISEHNRLYWYRQTLGQGPEFLTYFQNEAQLEKSRLLSDRFSAERPKGSFSTLEIQRTEQGDSAMYLCASSTTTGPPYNEQFFGPGTRLTVL.

The chain is built from TRBV6-1 and TRBJ1-1; TRBD1 matches 7 bases. CDR1 is MNHNS, CDR2 SASEGT, per germline. CDR3 length: 14 amino acids. Germline trimming cut 4 bases from V and 4 bases from J; bases unmatched to any gene: 6. The CDR3 loop reads CASSGHRGVTEAFF. The DNA for the CDR3 is TGTGCCAGCAGTGGGCACAGGGGAGTCACTGAAGCTTTCTTT.

This chain connects TRBV6-5 to TRBJ1-1; D gene uncertain. Trimming cost V 0 bases and J 4 bases, with 6 bases left between them. The CDR3 loop spans 13 amino acids. Germline CDR1 MNHEY, CDR2 SVGAGI. The CDR3 sequence is CASSYSTVTEAFF. CDR3 nucleotide sequence: TGTGCCAGCAGTTACTCGACTGTCACTGAAGCTTTCTTT.

The V call is TRBV5-4, the J call TRBJ1-4; D not resolved. Per germline, CDR1 SGHNT and CDR2 YYREEE (reference sequence). Trimming left V 4 bases short and J 7 bases short, with 11 bases between. This CDR3 has 13 amino acids. CDR3 DNA sequence: TGTGCCAGCAGCGCAGGAGGTAGTGAAAAACTGTTTTTT. Its protein product is CASSAGGSEKLFF.

The V gene is TRBV7-2, the J gene TRBJ1-3; 7 nucleotides line up with TRBD1. The CDR3 has 16 amino acids. J gave up 5 bases and V 1 base, and 8 bases lay outside the gene matches. Germline CDR1 is SGHTA and CDR2 is FQGNSA. DNA of the CDR3: TGTGCCAGCAGCTTAGGACAGGGAGGTCTTAGAAACACCATATATTTT. Its protein is CASSLGQGGLRNTIYF.

This chain uses TRBV5-1 with TRBJ2-5, with D unclear. The J call may be incorrect, as the DNA end agrees better with TRBJ2-7. Germline V CDR1 and CDR2: SGHRS, YFSETQ. CDR3 size: 15 residues. CDR3 region: CASSYGFGSDYEQYF. DNA of the CDR3: TGCGCCAGCAGCTACGGCTTCGGATCCGACTACGAGCAGTACTTC.

This clone turned up a few times. The gene calls are TRBV7-8 and TRBJ2-5; perhaps TRBD1 as D (5 bases). The CDR3 covers 13 residues. The V and J ends lost 5 bases and 7 bases respectively, with 14 bases between them. CDR1 and CDR2 (germline): SGHVS, FQNEAQ. The CDR3 DNA is TGTGCCAGCAGCCGAGTAGGGGAAGGGACCCAGTACTTC. This sequence encodes CASSRVGEGTQYF.

The count of this clone is one. V usage is TRBV6-1 and J usage is TRBJ2-5, with TRBD2 matching 9 bases. V lost 2 bases, J lost 5 bases, and 9 bases stayed unmatched. Germline V gene data show CDR1 as MNHNS and CDR2 as SASEGT. The CDR3 is 16 residues long. DNA for the CDR3: TGTGCCAGCAGTGAATTCACTAGCGGGCCGGGGGAGACCCAGTACTTC. Its protein product is CASSEFTSGPGETQYF.

The chain recombines TRBV2 with TRBJ1-6; D remains ambiguous. The CDR3 totals 14 residues. The V gene lost 5 bases and the J gene lost 8 bases, with 13 bases spanning the gap. Germline CDR1 is SNHLY and CDR2 is FYNNEI. The CDR3 is CASSPPHSDSPLHF. The CDR3 region has the DNA TGTGCCAGCAGTCCGCCCCACAGTGATTCACCCCTCCACTTT.

This chain uses TRBV28 with TRBJ1-1; 7 bases agree with TRBD1. CDR1 and CDR2 from the germline V gene are MDHEN and SYDVKM. This CDR3 has 14 residues. Trimming removed 3 bases from V and 1 base from J; junction bases left unmatched: 2. CDR3 region: CASSFDRENTEAFF. The DNA of the CDR3 is TGTGCCAGCAGTTTCGACAGGGAGAACACTGAAGCTTTCTTT.

This chain joins TRBV5-1 and TRBJ2-7; 11 positions agree with TRBD2. V lost 0 bases, J lost 6 bases, and 5 bases stayed unmatched. Germline V CDR1 and CDR2: SGHRS, YFSETQ. The CDR3 has 15 residues. CDR3 nucleotides: TGCGCCAGCAGCTTGGAGGCTAGCGGGGGGACCGAGCAGTACTTC. Its translation: CASSLEASGGTEQYF.

In its sample, this clone was seen once. The chain combines TRBV25-1 with TRBJ2-5; 7 bases are shared with TRBD1. The end of the DNA is better explained by TRBJ2-7, so the J call may be wrong. The CDR3 is 14 residues long. Germline V lookup: CDR1 MGHDK, CDR2 SYGVNS. Here the CDR3 reads CASSEGDSSYEQYF. The CDR3 DNA reads TGTGCCAGCAGTGAAGGGGACAGTTCCTACGAGCAGTACTTC.

The gene calls are TRBV19 and TRBJ1-5; 7 nucleotides align to TRBD1. The V segment lost 4 bases and the J segment 4 bases; nucleotides outside the gene matches: 7. The CDR3 is 15 amino acids. Germline loops: CDR1 LNHDA, CDR2 SQIVND (reference sequence). CDR3 coding DNA: TGTGCCAGTAGTACCCGGGACAGCCCAAATCAGCCCCAGCATTTT. It is translated as CASSTRDSPNQPQHF.

V gene TRBV14 combines with J gene TRBJ2-1; TRBD2 is a possible D gene (5 bases). From germline, CDR1 is SGHDN and CDR2 FVKESK. V dropped 4 bases and J dropped 0 bases, with 7 bases sitting between them. The CDR3 is made up of 14 amino acids. The CDR3 protein is CASSLLGSYNEQFF. The CDR3 DNA reads as TGTGCCAGCAGCCTACTAGGCTCCTACAATGAGCAGTTCTTC.

This clone was seen more than once but under ten times. CDR3 loop: CASSVEAGGSTDTQYF. The CDR3 region has the DNA TGTGCCAGCAGCGTAGAGGCAGGGGGGAGCACAGATACGCAGTATTTT. The chain carries TRBV9 and TRBJ2-3; tentatively, D is TRBD1 (7 bases). This CDR3 has 16 residues. V was cut by 0 bases and J by 0 bases, with 11 bases left in between. CDR1 and CDR2 (germline): SGDLS, YYNGEE.

The V gene is TRBV18, the J gene TRBJ2-7; no clear D. Germline V gene data show CDR1 as KGHSH and CDR2 as LQKENI. The CDR3 is made up of 14 amino acids. V was cut by 0 bases and J by 0 bases, with 6 bases left in between. This CDR3 reads CASSPPSVSYEQYF. The CDR3 bases are TGTGCCAGCTCACCACCTTCCGTCTCCTACGAGCAGTACTTC. Together with reference TRBV18 and TRBJ2-7, the CDR3 gives the full variable domain: NAGVMQNPRHLVRRRGQEARLRCSPMKGHSHVYWYRQLPEEGLKFMVYLQKENIIDESGMPKERFSAEFPKEGPSILRIQQVVRGDSAAYFCASSPPSVSYEQYFGPGTRLTVT.